This T cell receptor (beta chain) was obtained from a study of blood T cell repertoires in COVID-19. Using immunoSEQ multiplex PCR, the repertoire was profiled, and TCRdb retains in-frame clones only, with some absent. This sample has over 200,000 clones; nearly 90% occur once, and the top ten carry roughly 0.8%. The CDR3 is 13 amino acids. CDR1 is PRHDT and CDR2 is FYEKMQ in the germline V gene (reference sequence). V was shortened by 5 bases and J by 8 bases, with 13 bases between the two germline ends. The source is a woman aged 25-40 years with acute or convalescent COVID-19. Sequencing was performed on peripheral blood. This chain links TRBV13 with TRBJ2-1; possible D gene TRBD1, 6 bases. The CDR3 reads CASSALRGHEQFF. DNA of the CDR3: TGTGCCAGCAGCGCCCTCAGGGGCCATGAGCAGTTCTTC. Supplemented by reference TRBV13 and TRBJ2-1, the full variable domain reads AAGVIQSPRHLIKEKRETATLKCYPIPRHDTVYWYQQGPGQDPQFLISFYEKMQSDKGSIPDRFSAQQFSDYHSELNMSSLELGDSALYFCASSALRGHEQFFGPGTRLTVL.